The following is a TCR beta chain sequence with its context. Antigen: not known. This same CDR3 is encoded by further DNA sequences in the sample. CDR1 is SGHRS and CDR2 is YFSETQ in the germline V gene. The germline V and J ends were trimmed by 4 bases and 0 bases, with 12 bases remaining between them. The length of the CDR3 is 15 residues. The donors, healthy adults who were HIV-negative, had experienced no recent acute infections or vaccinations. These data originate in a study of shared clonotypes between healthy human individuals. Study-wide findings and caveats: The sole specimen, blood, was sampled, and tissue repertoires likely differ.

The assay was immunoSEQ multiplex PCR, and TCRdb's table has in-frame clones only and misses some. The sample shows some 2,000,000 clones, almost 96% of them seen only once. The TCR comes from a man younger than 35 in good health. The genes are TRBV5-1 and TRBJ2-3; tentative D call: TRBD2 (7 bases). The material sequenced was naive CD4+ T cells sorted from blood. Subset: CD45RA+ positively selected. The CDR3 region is CASSPRGGSTDTQYF. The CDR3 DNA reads TGCGCCAGCAGCCCCAGGGGAGGGAGCACAGATACGCAGTATTTT. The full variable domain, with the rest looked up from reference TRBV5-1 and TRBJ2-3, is KAGVTQTPRYLIKTRGQQVTLSCSPISGHRSVSWYQQTPGQGLQFLFEYFSETQRNKGNFPGRFSGRQFSNSRSEMNVSTLELGDSALYLCASSPRGGSTDTQYFGPGTRLTVL.